The sequence of this TCR beta chain was determined in a study of cytomegalovirus exposure and HLA in healthy donors. Trimming took off 6 bases at V and 2 bases at J, with 14 bases between the two ends. Germline CDR1 is SGHNT and CDR2 is YYREEE (reference sequence). The CDR3 runs to 14 residues. PCR was performed using 60 Vbeta and 13 Jbeta primers. Some clones are missing from TCRdb's copy, which holds only in-frame ones; the method was immunoSEQ multiplex PCR. The data contain around 200,000 clones, roughly 84% of them singletons. This TCR was sampled from a woman between 50 and 59 years old in good health and CMV-seropositive. The rearrangement joins TRBV5-4 to TRBJ2-5; possibly TRBD2 for D (6 bases). The sequenced sample consisted of PBMCs. CDR3 coding DNA: TGTGCCAGCAACCAAGCGGGTAGGCAAGAGACCCAGTACTTC. It encodes CASNQAGRQETQYF.